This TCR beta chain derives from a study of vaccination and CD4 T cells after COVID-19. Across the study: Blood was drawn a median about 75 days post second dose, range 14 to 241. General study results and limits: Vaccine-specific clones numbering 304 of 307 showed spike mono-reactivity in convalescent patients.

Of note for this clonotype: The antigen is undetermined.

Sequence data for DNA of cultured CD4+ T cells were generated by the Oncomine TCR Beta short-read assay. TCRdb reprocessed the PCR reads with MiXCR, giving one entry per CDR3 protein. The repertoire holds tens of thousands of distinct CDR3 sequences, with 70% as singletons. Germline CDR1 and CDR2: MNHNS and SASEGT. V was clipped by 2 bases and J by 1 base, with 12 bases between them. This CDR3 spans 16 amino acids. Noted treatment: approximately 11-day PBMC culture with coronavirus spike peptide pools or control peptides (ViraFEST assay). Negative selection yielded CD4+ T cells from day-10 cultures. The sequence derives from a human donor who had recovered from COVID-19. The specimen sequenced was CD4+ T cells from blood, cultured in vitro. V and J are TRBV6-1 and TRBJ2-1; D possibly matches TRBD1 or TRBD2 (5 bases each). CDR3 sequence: CASSEPPGPSYNEQFF. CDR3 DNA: TGTGCCAGCAGTGAACCCCCGGGGCCATCCTACAATGAGCAGTTCTTC.